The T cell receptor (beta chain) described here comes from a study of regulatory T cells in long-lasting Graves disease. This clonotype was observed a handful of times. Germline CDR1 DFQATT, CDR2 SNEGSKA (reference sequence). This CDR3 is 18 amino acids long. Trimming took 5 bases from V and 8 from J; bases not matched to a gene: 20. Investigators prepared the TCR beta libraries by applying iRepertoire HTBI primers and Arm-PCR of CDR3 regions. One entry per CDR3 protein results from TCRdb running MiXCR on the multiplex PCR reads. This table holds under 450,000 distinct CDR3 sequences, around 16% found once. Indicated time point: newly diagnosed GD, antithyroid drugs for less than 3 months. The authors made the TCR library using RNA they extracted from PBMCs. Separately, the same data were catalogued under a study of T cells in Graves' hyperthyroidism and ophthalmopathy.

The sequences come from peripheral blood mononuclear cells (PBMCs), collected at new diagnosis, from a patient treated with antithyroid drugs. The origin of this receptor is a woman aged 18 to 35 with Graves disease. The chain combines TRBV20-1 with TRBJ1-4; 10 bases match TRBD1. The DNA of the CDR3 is TGCAGTGCTCCACGGGGCCCGGGACAGGGGATTTGGGACGAAAAACTGTTTTTT. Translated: CSAPRGPGQGIWDEKLFF.